Following are 16 T cell receptor beta chains from one sample sequenced in a study of T cells in Graves' hyperthyroidism and ophthalmopathy. Amplification of TCR beta CDR3 regions used RNA as the template. HTBI primers were employed in a first-round RT-PCR of the TCR CDR3. One entry per CDR3 protein results from TCRdb running MiXCR on the multiplex PCR reads. The table has 650,000 to 800,000 distinct CDR3 sequences, 45% seen once; the top ten hold about 7.2%. Sequencing was performed on peripheral blood or thyroid tissue (not recorded which). Receptor source: an adult man with Graves' disease, either hyperthyroidism or ophthalmopathy (not recorded which).

This clonotype was seen once. The chain employs TRBV20-1 and TRBJ1-5; tentatively, D is TRBD1 (6 bases). Trimming took off 0 bases at V and 2 bases at J, with 14 bases between the two ends. Germline CDR1 DFQATT, CDR2 SNEGSKA (reference sequence). This CDR3 has 16 residues. The CDR3 region has the DNA TGCAGTGCTAGAGATACCCGGGGGCCCGGCAATCAGCCCCAGCATTTT. It yields the protein CSARDTRGPGNQPQHF.

Details on this clonotype: This may be a read error: a much more frequent sequence differs by one nucleotide. V gene TRBV24-1 combines with J gene TRBJ1-5; no clear D. V lost 6 bases and J 7 bases, leaving 9 bases between the germline ends. Germline V gene lookup returns CDR1 KGHDR and CDR2 SFDVKD. The CDR3 covers 12 residues. This chain's CDR3 is CATSRTGQPQHF. CDR3 in DNA: TGTGCCACCAGTCGAACGGGGCAGCCCCAGCATTTT.

This clonotype was recorded at least ten times. The rearrangement uses TRBV20-1 and TRBJ2-7; TRBD2 agrees at 13 bases. V gave up 5 bases and J gave up 7 bases; unmatched junction bases: 17. The CDR3 contains 17 residues. Germline CDR1 reads DFQATT; CDR2 reads SNEGSKA (reference sequence). CDR3 loop: CSAAGLAGRTTRAEQYF. In DNA, the CDR3 is TGCAGTGCTGCGGGACTAGCGGGGAGGACCACTAGGGCTGAGCAGTACTTC.

V is TRBV25-1 and J is TRBJ1-2; no clear D gene. The CDR3 consists of 11 residues. The germline V gene encodes CDR1 MGHDK and CDR2 SYGVNS. Here the CDR3 reads CATPRTYGYTF. The CDR3 DNA reads TGTGCTACCCCGAGGACCTATGGCTACACCTTC.

This clonotype was seen more than once but under ten times. The rearrangement joins TRBV7-9 to TRBJ1-6; TRBD1 matches at 10 bases. With V trimmed by 5 bases and J by 1 base, 14 bases remained unmatched. The CDR3 has 20 amino acids. Germline assignment: CDR1 SEHNR and CDR2 FQNEAQ (reference sequence). CDR3: CASSAALGQGKVSYNSPLHF. Written as DNA, the CDR3 is TGTGCCAGCAGCGCAGCGCTGGGACAGGGGAAAGTTTCCTATAATTCACCCCTCCACTTT.

This clonotype was observed many times. The chain has TRBV6-5 and TRBJ1-5; 8 positions agree with TRBD1. The CDR3 runs to 13 residues. V gave up 4 bases and J gave up 6 bases; unmatched junction bases: 2. Germline V CDR1 and CDR2: MNHEY, SVGAGI. In nucleotides, the CDR3 is TGTGCCAGCAGTTTGGGACAGGCTCAGCCCCAGCATTTT. Its translation: CASSLGQAQPQHF.

The V gene is TRBV7-2, the J gene TRBJ1-1; possibly TRBD1 for D (5 bases). The CDR3 loop spans 12 amino acids. Looked up from germline, CDR1 is SGHTA and CDR2 is FQGNSA. V lost 8 bases and J lost 4, with 11 bases in between. The CDR3 reads CASGREGTEAFF. The CDR3 coding sequence is TGTGCCAGCGGCAGGGAAGGCACTGAAGCTTTCTTT.

This clonotype has a count of ten or more. The rearrangement links TRBV29-1 to TRBJ2-2; no clear D. The CDR3 is made up of 13 amino acids. The germline V gene encodes CDR1 SQVTM and CDR2 ANQGSEA. CDR3 in amino acids: CVAEKSNTGELFF. CDR3 nucleotide sequence: TGCGTCGCCGAGAAATCGAACACCGGGGAGCTGTTTTTT.

The chain joins TRBV16 to TRBJ1-5, with 7 bases lining up with TRBD1. V gave up 3 bases and J gave up 3 bases; unmatched junction bases: 5. Germline CDR1 and CDR2: KGHSY and FQNENV. The CDR3 consists of 15 residues. The CDR3 is CASSQLTGFNQPQHF. CDR3 bases: TGTGCCAGCAGCCAGTTGACAGGGTTCAATCAGCCCCAGCATTTT. The full variable domain, rest sourced from reference TRBV16 and TRBJ1-5, is GEEVAQTPKHLVRGEGQKAKLYCAPIKGHSYVFWYQQVLKNEFKFLISFQNENVFDETGMPKERFSAKCLPNSPCSLEIQATKLEDSAVYFCASSQLTGFNQPQHFGDGTRLSIL.

This clonotype was seen many times. The J gene is TRBJ2-7, the V gene TRBV20-1, with D hard to call. The CDR3 spans 12 residues. V was trimmed by 6 bases and J by 6 bases, leaving 15 bases between them. From germline, CDR1 is DFQATT and CDR2 SNEGSKA (reference sequence). CDR3 in amino acids: CSARTPPAEQYF. The CDR3 DNA reads TGCAGTGCAAGGACGCCGCCCGCCGAGCAGTACTTC.

This clonotype has a count of ten or more. The rearrangement uses TRBV2 and TRBJ1-2, with 9 bases aligning to TRBD1. Trimming removed 3 bases from V and 6 bases from J; junction bases left unmatched: 8. Per the germline V gene, CDR1 is SNHLY and CDR2 is FYNNEI. The CDR3 is 15 residues long. In DNA, the CDR3 is TGTGCCAGCAGTGACCGGACAGGGGCGGTGGATGGCTACACCTTC. It translates to CASSDRTGAVDGYTF.

This chain connects TRBV7-3 to TRBJ2-5, with D unclear. V was pared by 6 bases and J by 1 base, with 9 bases between. The V gene's germline CDR1 is SGHTA and CDR2 FQGTGA. The CDR3 covers 13 residues. CDR3 protein: CASSEGFQETQYF. In nucleotides, the CDR3 is TGTGCCAGCAGTGAAGGGTTCCAAGAGACCCAGTACTTC.

The table lists this clonotype with a few counts. The chain carries TRBV13 and TRBJ1-3; D call uncertain. V was shortened by 0 bases and J by 2 bases, with 8 bases between the two germline ends. The CDR3 is 15 residues long. In germline, CDR1 is PRHDT, CDR2 FYEKMQ (reference sequence). The chain's CDR3 is CASSLGRVTGNTIYF. The CDR3 bases are TGTGCCAGCAGCTTAGGCCGGGTAACTGGAAACACCATATATTTT. Full variable domain (missing parts from reference TRBV13 and TRBJ1-3): AAGVIQSPRHLIKEKRETATLKCYPIPRHDTVYWYQQGPGQDPQFLISFYEKMQSDKGSIPDRFSAQQFSDYHSELNMSSLELGDSALYFCASSLGRVTGNTIYFGEGSWLTVV.

This clonotype was recorded at least ten times. V usage is TRBV10-3 and J usage is TRBJ1-1, with 7 nucleotides matching TRBD1. J was trimmed by 0 bases and V by 6 bases; bases with no gene match: 1. The CDR3 has 13 amino acids. CDR1 and CDR2 from the germline V gene are ENHRY and SYGVKD. For the CDR3, the DNA is TGTGCCATCAGACAGGGGATGAACACTGAAGCTTTCTTT. Translating gives CAIRQGMNTEAFF.

The chain uses TRBV29-1 and TRBJ1-3, with 8 bases that match TRBD1. V lost 5 bases, J lost 1 base, and 10 bases stayed unmatched. Germline assignment: CDR1 SQVTM and CDR2 ANQGSEA. CDR3 size: 16 residues. CDR3 DNA: TGCAGCGTTTTAGGTTTTCAGGGGGCTTCTGGAAACACCATATATTTT. Its translation is CSVLGFQGASGNTIYF.

On this clonotype itself: At one end, the junction sequence differs from germline, possibly due to a read error. The chain links TRBV24-1 to TRBJ1-6, with a tentative D call TRBD1 (6 bases). CDR3 length: 15 amino acids. Germline V gene sequence: CDR1 KGHDR, CDR2 SFDVKD. The CDR3 DNA is TGTGCCAGCAGTTTATCTCGTCAGGGGAATTCACCCCTCCACTTT. This translates into CASSLSRQGNSPLHF.